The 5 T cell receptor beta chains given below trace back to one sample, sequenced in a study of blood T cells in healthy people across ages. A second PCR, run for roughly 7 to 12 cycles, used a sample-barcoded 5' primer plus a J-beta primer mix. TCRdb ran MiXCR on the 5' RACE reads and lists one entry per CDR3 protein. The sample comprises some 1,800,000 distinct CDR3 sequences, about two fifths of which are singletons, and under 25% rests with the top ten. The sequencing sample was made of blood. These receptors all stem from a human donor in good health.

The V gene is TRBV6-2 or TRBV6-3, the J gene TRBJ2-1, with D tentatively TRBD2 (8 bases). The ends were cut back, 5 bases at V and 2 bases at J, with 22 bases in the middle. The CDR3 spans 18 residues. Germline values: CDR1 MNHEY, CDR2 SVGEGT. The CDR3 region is CASSPPQGGRGAYNEQFF. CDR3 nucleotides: TGTGCCAGCAGTCCACCTCAGGGGGGGCGGGGGGCCTACAATGAGCAGTTCTTC.

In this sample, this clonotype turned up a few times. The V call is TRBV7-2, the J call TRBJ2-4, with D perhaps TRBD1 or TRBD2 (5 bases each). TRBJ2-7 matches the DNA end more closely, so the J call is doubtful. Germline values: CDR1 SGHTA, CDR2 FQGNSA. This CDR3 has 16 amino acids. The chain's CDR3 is CASSFQGPRLSYEQYF. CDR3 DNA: TGTGCCAGCAGCTTTCAGGGACCGAGACTCTCCTACGAGCAGTACTTC.

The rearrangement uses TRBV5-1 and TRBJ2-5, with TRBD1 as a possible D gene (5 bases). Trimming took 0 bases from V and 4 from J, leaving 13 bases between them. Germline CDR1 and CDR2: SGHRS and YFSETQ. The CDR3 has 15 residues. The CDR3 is CASSLAPQVGETQYF. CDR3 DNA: TGCGCCAGCAGCTTGGCCCCACAGGTCGGAGAGACCCAGTACTTC.

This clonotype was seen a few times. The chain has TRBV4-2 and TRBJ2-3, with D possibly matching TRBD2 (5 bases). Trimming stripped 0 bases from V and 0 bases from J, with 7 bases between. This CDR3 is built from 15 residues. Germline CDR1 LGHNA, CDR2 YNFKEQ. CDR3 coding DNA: TGTGCCAGCAGCCAAGAATCGGGGAGCACAGATACGCAGTATTTT. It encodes CASSQESGSTDTQYF.

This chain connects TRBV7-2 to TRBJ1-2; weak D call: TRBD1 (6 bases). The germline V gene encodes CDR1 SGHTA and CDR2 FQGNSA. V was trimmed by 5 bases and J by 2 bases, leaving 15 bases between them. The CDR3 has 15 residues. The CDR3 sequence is CASSPQPQGNYGYTF. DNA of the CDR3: TGTGCCAGCAGCCCTCAACCGCAGGGGAACTATGGCTACACCTTC.